This TCR beta chain was recorded in a study of CD8+ T cells in alopecia areata (dated by TCRdb to 2017 to 2018). Describing the broader study: In both human patients and the C3H/HeJ mouse model, the study applied high-throughput TCRbeta sequencing to look at T cell clonal expansion in alopecia areata. RNA came from the PAXgene miRNA kit for fixed scalp, the miRNeasy kit for PBMCs, and the RNeasy kit for mouse skin. Scalp clonality was compared among normal scalp (n=4), patchy alopecia areata scalp (n=8), and alopecia totalis/universalis scalp (n=8). Scalp tissue and sorted CD4+ and CD8+ peripheral blood T cells from patchy and totalis/universalis alopecia areata patients and from healthy controls were covered by human TCRbeta sequencing. TCRbeta CDR3 regions were amplified by immunoSEQ multiplex PCR using 35 Vbeta forward and 13 Jbeta reverse primers. Points the paper makes about the study in general: Compared with normal scalp, lesional scalp had higher clonality and more expanded CD8+ clones, particularly in alopecia totalis/universalis, a pattern that suggests antigenic drive. TCR sequences shared between patients were less clear than in mice, possibly partly because of HLA diversity in the patient population. Unlike mouse skin, where gammadelta T cells dominate, normal human skin contains resident alphabeta T cells that get sequenced too, which complicates analysis of the scalp TCR repertoire.

The library was built by means of the immunoSEQ multiplex PCR assay. RNA was extracted from all samples and reverse transcribed into cDNA, which served as template for TCR sequencing. SuperScript III was used for first-strand cDNA synthesis, primed with a 2:1 mix of oligo-dT and random hexamers. A synthetic immune receptor repertoire was used to assess amplification bias, and residual bias was removed computationally. In the authors' own workflow: Raw reads were preprocessed to remove errors, and CDR3 was defined by IMGT conventions from the conserved cysteine to phenylalanine. Clonality was computed by normalizing Shannon entropy by log2 of the number of productive unique TCRs and subtracting the result from 1. CD4 or CD8 identity of scalp clones was inferred by cross-referencing scalp TCRbeta sequences with sorted blood CD4 and CD8 repertoires. Imported from immuneACCESS, the table was reduced by TCRdb to in-frame sequences with V and J called. These copies leave out some clones; in studies compared against another copy, an unresolved V gene accounts for under half, and the cause of the remainder is not known. D and trimming were read from the DNA, whereas the V and J calls and clone size are those reported in that table. This sample gives about 82,000 clones in total; roughly 51% of them show up just once. Together, the top ten hold around 5.7% of the sample.

The CDR3 has 14 amino acids, counting the end cysteine and phenylalanine. Only the CDR3 part of the read is kept: 42 bases, read in frame from the first base. The germline V gene (reference sequence) yields MNHEY for CDR1 and SMNVEV for CDR2. The trim is 5 bases for V and 3 bases for J, with a gap of 13 bases between the germline ends. Lesional scalp punch biopsies and peripheral blood were obtained from alopecia areata patients. PBMCs were isolated by density centrifugation and stained for CD3, CD4 and CD8, after which CD4+ and CD8+ T cells were sorted on a FACSAria. As part of a multicenter biomarker study, untreated alopecia areata patients were recruited. Blood CD8+ T cells from five or six biomarker-study patients were further sorted into NKG2D-low and NKG2D-high fractions. Details on this clone: Its antigen remains undetermined. One base away there is no much larger clone; base qualities are not given.

The clonotype was recovered from a human donor with alopecia areata. The sample was NKG2D-high CD8+ T cells sorted from blood. The cell subset or site tag for this specimen amounts to: sorted CD8+ NKG2D-high blood T cells. The V and J genes are TRBV27 and TRBJ1-1; 5 matching bases give a weak D call of TRBD1. The CDR3 corresponds to CASSVGVGHTEAFF. The nucleotides read TGTGCCAGCAGTGTAGGAGTGGGGCACACTGAAGCTTTCTTT.